One sample yielded the 5 T cell receptor beta chains listed below, sequenced in a study of neoadjuvant anti-PD-1 for oral cavity cancer. The data were produced by immunoSEQ multiplex PCR, yet TCRdb's version contains in-frame clones alone and is incomplete. The repertoire consists of more than 25,000 clones, with about 80% occurring once and the leading ten covering 3% to 3.5%. Described time point: after neoadjuvant nivolumab, at surgical resection. Specimen: PBMCs, collected after nivolumab (anti-PD-1) treatment. The receptors were sampled from a person between 35 and 79 years old with oral cavity squamous cell carcinoma.

The chain joins TRBV5-1 to TRBJ2-3, with D tentatively TRBD1 (6 bases). CDR1 and CDR2 from the germline V gene are SGHRS and YFSETQ. The V end was cut by 0 bases, the J end by 2 bases, with 10 bases between. The CDR3 has 15 amino acids. In nucleotides, the CDR3 is TGCGCCAGCAGCTTGGACAGGGCGAACACAGATACGCAGTATTTT. Residues: CASSLDRANTDTQYF.

The rearrangement links TRBV28 to TRBJ1-1, with 7 bases lining up with TRBD1. From germline, CDR1 is MDHEN and CDR2 SYDVKM. The CDR3 has 16 amino acids. J lost 0 bases, V lost 7 bases, and 11 bases had no gene match. CDR3 region: CASTLQGQPMNTEAFF. CDR3 DNA sequence: TGTGCCAGCACCCTACAGGGGCAACCGATGAACACTGAAGCTTTCTTT.

About this clone: The same CDR3 is also encoded by other DNA sequences in this sample. CDR3 sequence reads: CSVEGQGYTDTQYF. DNA for the CDR3: TGCAGCGTTGAAGGGCAGGGCTACACAGATACGCAGTATTTT. The rearrangement joins TRBV29-1 to TRBJ2-3, with a weak D call TRBD1 (5 bases). Germline V gene data show CDR1 as SQVTM and CDR2 as ANQGSEA. The CDR3 length is 14 residues. V was shortened by 1 base and J by 2 bases, with 10 bases between the two germline ends.

The sample holds a few counts of this clone. The chain recombines TRBV15 with TRBJ1-5; a weak D match, TRBD1 (5 bases). The CDR3 length is 14 residues. Per germline, CDR1 LNHNV and CDR2 YYDKDF (reference sequence). V shed 4 bases and J shed 0 bases, with 7 bases lying between them. The CDR3 region has the DNA TGTGCCACCAGCAACAGGCATAGCAATCAGCCCCAGCATTTT. Protein: CATSNRHSNQPQHF.

This rearrangement joins TRBV11-2 to TRBJ2-3; D remains unclear. Germline assignment: CDR1 SGHAT and CDR2 FQNNGV. The germline V and J ends were trimmed by 5 bases and 3 bases, with 6 bases remaining between them. The CDR3 loop spans 12 amino acids. The CDR3 is CASSPQTDTQYF. The CDR3, as DNA: TGTGCCAGCAGCCCCCAGACAGATACGCAGTATTTT.